This T cell receptor beta chain was observed in a study of T cells in Graves' hyperthyroidism and ophthalmopathy. General study findings and limits: Separation of ophthalmopathy from stable hyperthyroidism was achieved by a 13 V-J model. In blood, most of the thyroid clonotypes expanded above 0.001 were also present.

TCR beta CDR3 regions were amplified from RNA. The HTBI primer set was used in a first-round RT-PCR of the TCR CDR3. TCRdb reanalysed the multiplex PCR reads using MiXCR and keeps one entry per CDR3 protein. The sample lists about 550,000 distinct CDR3 sequences, less than 25% occurring once. The germline V gene has CDR1 MNHNS and CDR2 SASEGT. Trimming shortened V by 5 bases and J by 0 bases, and 13 bases separated the two germline ends. The CDR3 contains 15 residues. This clonotype was observed many times. The antigen is unknown. Stable Graves' hyperthyroidism meant no ophthalmopathy progression within 18 months. Extraction of PBMCs used more than 8.5 ml of fresh peripheral blood.

The clonotype originates from a man between 18 and 35 years old with Graves' hyperthyroidism. What was sequenced was blood. The genes are TRBV6-1 and TRBJ1-1; tentatively, D is TRBD1 (5 bases). Written as DNA, the CDR3 is TGTGCCAGCAGTCCCACGGGGACCATGAACACTGAAGCTTTCTTT. Translating it yields CASSPTGTMNTEAFF.